Below are 29 T cell receptor beta chains sequenced from a single sample in a study of vaccination effects on CD4 cells after COVID-19. Repertoires were generated with immunoSEQ multiplex PCR, while TCRdb's copy carries only in-frame clones and drops some. The sample includes tens of thousands of clones, roughly 80% of them seen just once. The antigens these receptors bind are not known. Before sequencing took place, the ViraFEST assay used viral peptide pools to expand antigen-specific CD4+ T cells. The culture ran for about 11 days, and then CD4+ T cells were isolated. It was two doses of either the BNT162b2 or mRNA-1273 vaccine that participants received. The input for sequencing was CD4+ T cells from PBMCs cultured with SARS-CoV-2 spike peptides, taken after COVID-19 vaccination. These receptors all come from a human donor who received a COVID-19 vaccine. Some clones in this sample may be carry-over from other donors' samples.

This sequence joins TRBV19 and TRBJ2-2, with TRBD2 matching 15 bases. Germline trimming cut 5 bases from V and 4 bases from J; bases unmatched to any gene: 8. Germline V gives CDR1 LNHDA, CDR2 SQIVND (reference sequence). CDR3 length equals 18 residues. The CDR3 spells CASSGGLAGGSPTGELFF. In nucleotides, the CDR3 is TGTGCCAGTAGTGGGGGACTAGCGGGGGGCTCCCCCACCGGGGAGCTGTTTTTT.

V and J are TRBV6-6 and TRBJ1-3; D gene unclear. V was clipped by 7 bases and J by 4 bases, with 11 bases between them. This CDR3 has 13 residues. CDR1 is MNHNY and CDR2 is SVGAGI in the germline V gene (reference sequence). CDR3 in amino acids: CASTRTSGNTIYF. CDR3 DNA sequence: TGTGCCAGCACCCGGACCTCCGGAAACACCATATATTTT.

This chain uses TRBV9 with TRBJ1-6; possibly TRBD1 for D (6 bases). Germline assignment: CDR1 SGDLS and CDR2 YYNGEE. There are 15 residues in the CDR3. Trimming removed 0 bases from V and 10 bases from J, with 14 bases in between. As DNA, the CDR3 is TGTGCCAGCAGCGTAGACGCCAGGGGTTGGTCACCCCTCCACTTT. Amino acid sequence: CASSVDARGWSPLHF.

The chain combines TRBV16 with TRBJ1-2; D not resolved. This CDR3 is built from 15 residues. The V gene's germline CDR1 is KGHSY and CDR2 FQNENV. V gave up 0 bases and J gave up 10 bases, with 18 bases separating them. CDR3 loop: CASSQSTSAGFTYTF. DNA for the CDR3: TGTGCCAGCAGCCAATCGACCAGCGCAGGTTTTACCTACACCTTC.

The chain has TRBV28 and TRBJ2-7; unclear D gene. Germline CDR1 MDHEN, CDR2 SYDVKM. The CDR3 is 13 amino acids. Trimming left V 8 bases short and J 4 bases short, with 15 bases between. The DNA of the CDR3 is TGTGCCAGCCGATCGACTGTTTCTTACGAGCAGTACGTC. This gives the protein CASRSTVSYEQYV.

V is TRBV5-4 and J is TRBJ2-2; D gene ambiguous. Germline CDR1 is SGHNT and CDR2 is YYREEE (reference sequence). With 1 base removed from V and 0 bases from J, the gap between germline ends came to 4 bases. The CDR3 spans 14 residues. The CDR3 region has the DNA TGTGCCAGCAGCTTGATCCCGAACACCGGGGAGCTGTTTTTT. It translates to CASSLIPNTGELFF.

The chain couples TRBV10-3 to TRBJ1-2, with D possibly being TRBD1 (6 bases). The CDR3 totals 14 residues. Germline values: CDR1 ENHRY, CDR2 SYGVKD. V dropped 7 bases and J dropped 2 bases, with 14 bases sitting between them. Written as DNA, the CDR3 is TGTGCCATCACCTCAACAGGGAACAACTATGGCTACACCTTC. This encodes CAITSTGNNYGYTF.

This chain connects TRBV6-4 to TRBJ2-7; 16 bases agree with TRBD2. Germline CDR1 is MRHNA and CDR2 is SNTAGT. CDR3 length equals 16 residues. V dropped 2 bases and J dropped 4; count of bases not matched to a gene: 2. Here the CDR3 DNA reads TGTGCCAGCAGTGACGGGACTAGCGGGGGGGGGTACGAGCAGTACGTC. Its translation: CASSDGTSGGGYEQYV.

The chain recombines TRBV3-1 (or the pseudogene TRBV3-2) with TRBJ1-3, with 7 nucleotides matching TRBD1. The V and J ends lost 8 bases and 4 bases, in that order; junction bases with no gene match: 14. CDR1 and CDR2 (germline): LGHDT, YNNKEL (reference sequence). The CDR3 is 16 residues long. The DNA of the CDR3 is TGTGCCAGCTCCAACGGGATGACAGGGCTAGGAAACACCATATATTTT. Amino acids: CASSNGMTGLGNTIYF.

The chain couples TRBV11-2 to TRBJ1-5; tentative D call: TRBD1 (5 bases). There are 15 residues in the CDR3. V was shortened by 2 bases and J by 1 base, with 9 bases between the two germline ends. In germline, CDR1 is SGHAT, CDR2 FQNNGV. The chain's CDR3 is CASSLRGGSNQPQHF. CDR3 nucleotides: TGTGCCAGCAGCTTACGGGGGGGAAGCAATCAGCCCCAGCATTTT.

V gene TRBV6-2 or TRBV6-3 combines with J gene TRBJ1-2; D gene ambiguous. V lost 1 base to trimming and J lost 2 bases, with 8 bases between them. This CDR3 spans 14 amino acids. Per germline, CDR1 MNHEY and CDR2 SVGEGT. CDR3 amino acids: CASSYFGGNYGYTF. The CDR3 coding sequence is TGTGCCAGCAGTTACTTCGGCGGCAACTATGGCTACACCTTC.

The genes are TRBV6-6 and TRBJ2-7, with TRBD2 as a possible D gene (5 bases). V was trimmed by 6 bases and J by 0 bases, leaving 18 bases between them. The CDR3 totals 16 residues. Germline CDR1 is MNHNY and CDR2 is SVGAGI (reference sequence). This chain's CDR3 is CASSTSRTSSSYEQYV. The DNA for the CDR3 is TGTGCCAGCAGCACTTCGCGGACTTCCAGCTCCTACGAGCAGTACGTC.

This rearrangement joins TRBV5-1 to TRBJ1-4; no clear D gene. Trimming left V 4 bases short and J 0 bases short, with 7 bases between. Germline CDR1 SGHRS, CDR2 YFSETQ. The CDR3 runs 14 residues. This chain's CDR3 is CASSPYSTNEKLFF. In DNA form, the CDR3 reads TGCGCCAGCAGCCCCTATTCAACTAATGAAAAACTGTTTTTT. Using reference TRBV5-1 and TRBJ1-4 for the parts outside the CDR3, the full variable domain is KAGVTQTPRYLIKTRGQQVTLSCSPISGHRSVSWYQQTPGQGLQFLFEYFSETQRNKGNFPGRFSGRQFSNSRSEMNVSTLELGDSALYLCASSPYSTNEKLFFGSGTQLSVL.

This rearrangement joins TRBV12-3 or TRBV12-4 to TRBJ1-1, with D hard to call. The V end lost 3 bases, the J end lost 1 base, and 6 bases lay between the germline ends. The CDR3 is 13 amino acids. CDR3 residues: CASSFRENTEAFF. The DNA of the CDR3 is TGTGCCAGCAGTTTTCGGGAGAACACTGAAGCTTTCTTT.

The chain joins TRBV2 to TRBJ1-6; 10 bases line up with TRBD1. CDR1 SNHLY and CDR2 FYNNEI come from the germline V gene. The ends lost 7 bases at V and 4 bases at J; junction bases unmatched: 4. The CDR3 consists of 15 residues. CDR3 in amino acids: CASTGQGGYNSPLHF. The CDR3 nucleotides read TGTGCCAGCACCGGACAGGGGGGGTATAATTCACCCCTCCACTTT.

The chain carries TRBV18 and TRBJ1-5; no firm D call. This CDR3 comprises 16 residues. Germline V lookup: CDR1 KGHSH, CDR2 LQKENI. Trimming stripped 4 bases from V and 3 bases from J, with 16 bases between. CDR3 in DNA: TGTGCCAGCTCACTTGACCCACCTATCATCAATCAGCCCCAGCATTTT. It translates to CASSLDPPIINQPQHF.

The rearrangement links TRBV3-1 (or the pseudogene TRBV3-2) to TRBJ2-6; D gene uncertain. Germline V CDR1 and CDR2: LGHDT, YNNKEL (reference sequence). Trimming removed 8 bases at V and 1 base at J, with 6 bases between. This CDR3 contains 13 residues. DNA of the CDR3: TGTGCCAGCTATGAATCTGGGGCCAACGTCCTGACTTTC. Protein product: CASYESGANVLTF.

The rearrangement joins TRBV4-2 to TRBJ1-5, with a tentative D call TRBD1 (5 bases). V lost 0 bases and J 6 bases, leaving 12 bases between the germline ends. The CDR3 spans 15 residues. CDR1 and CDR2 from the germline V gene are LGHNA and YNFKEQ. In DNA form, the CDR3 reads TGTGCCAGCAGCCAAGATCGGGGGTATGGTCAGCCCCAGCATTTT. It codes for CASSQDRGYGQPQHF.

This chain uses TRBV3-1 (or the pseudogene TRBV3-2) with TRBJ2-5; 15 nucleotides agree with TRBD2. The trim removed 4 bases at V and 6 bases at J, leaving 6 bases unmatched. Germline V gene lookup returns CDR1 LGHDT and CDR2 YNNKEL (reference sequence). The CDR3 has 16 residues. CDR3 amino acids: CASSRTSGGAEKTQYF. CDR3 bases: TGTGCCAGCAGCCGGACTAGCGGGGGGGCCGAGAAGACCCAGTACTTC.

The CDR3: CASTGISGNTIYF. DNA for the CDR3: TGCGCCAGCACTGGGATCTCTGGAAACACCATATATTTT. J is TRBJ1-3 and V is TRBV10-2; no clear D gene. CDR1 and CDR2 (germline): WSHSY, SAAADI. The V and J ends lost 7 bases and 0 bases respectively, with 7 bases between them. This CDR3 is 13 amino acids long.

The chain has TRBV6-5 and TRBJ2-5, with 8 bases lining up with TRBD1. Germline CDR1 MNHEY, CDR2 SVGAGI. The CDR3 is 14 amino acids. Trimming cost V 6 bases and J 1 base; bases outside gene matches: 4. CDR3 sequence reads: CASSRDRIQETQYF. The CDR3 DNA follows: TGTGCCAGCAGCCGGGACAGGATCCAAGAGACCCAGTACTTC.

This rearrangement joins TRBV11-2 to TRBJ2-5; D perhaps matches TRBD2 (5 bases). Germline CDR1 reads SGHAT; CDR2 reads FQNNGV. Trimming pared 5 bases from V and 7 bases from J, leaving 17 bases between. The length of the CDR3 is 14 residues. This CDR3 reads CASSRTAPGGTQYF. The DNA of the CDR3 is TGTGCCAGCAGCCGTACGGCCCCCGGAGGGACCCAGTACTTC.

This clone turned up a few times. This chain connects TRBV7-3 to TRBJ1-5; D uncertain. The CDR3 is made up of 13 amino acids. With 0 bases removed from V and 5 bases from J, the gap between germline ends came to 5 bases. Per germline, CDR1 SGHTA and CDR2 FQGTGA. CDR3: CASSLTEDQPQHF. The CDR3 DNA reads TGTGCCAGCAGCTTAACCGAAGATCAGCCCCAGCATTTT.

This clone was seen once. The genes are TRBV6-2 or TRBV6-3 and TRBJ2-1; 11 bases fit TRBD2. Germline CDR1 reads MNHEY; CDR2 reads SVGEGT. The CDR3 is made up of 15 amino acids. The V and J ends lost 6 bases and 5 bases, in that order; junction bases with no gene match: 6. This chain's CDR3 is CASRPPSGGNNEQFF. As DNA, the CDR3 is TGTGCCAGCAGGCCTCCTAGCGGGGGGAACAATGAGCAGTTCTTC.

The chain is built from TRBV6-5 and TRBJ1-2; D is ambiguous. CDR3 length: 14 amino acids. The germline V gene encodes CDR1 MNHEY and CDR2 SVGAGI. Trimming pared 6 bases from V and 5 bases from J, leaving 16 bases between. CDR3 amino acids: CASRTLGQGYGYTF. Here the CDR3 DNA reads TGTGCCAGCAGAACCTTAGGGCAAGGGTATGGCTACACCTTC.

This chain connects TRBV7-9 to TRBJ2-7, with 9 bases identical to TRBD1. The V segment lost 4 bases and the J segment 1 base; nucleotides outside the gene matches: 8. Per germline, CDR1 SEHNR and CDR2 FQNEAQ (reference sequence). The CDR3 extends over 16 amino acids. The CDR3 sequence is CASSSTGTGTSYEQYV. CDR3 in DNA: TGTGCCAGCAGCTCCACCGGGACAGGGACTTCCTACGAGCAGTACGTC.

The gene calls are TRBV11-3 and TRBJ2-2; TRBD2 agrees at 8 bases. CDR1 is SGHNT and CDR2 is YENEEA in the germline V gene. This CDR3 comprises 16 residues. Trimming removed 1 base from V and 1 base from J; junction bases left unmatched: 2. The CDR3 here is CASSLGAGVNTGELFF. CDR3 sequence (DNA): TGTGCCAGCAGCTTAGGAGCGGGGGTGAACACCGGGGAGCTGTTTTTT.

The gene calls are TRBV5-1 and TRBJ2-3; D gene uncertain. The CDR3 sequence is 12 residues long. The germline V gene has CDR1 SGHRS and CDR2 YFSETQ. Trimming pared 5 bases from V and 2 bases from J, leaving 6 bases between. The CDR3 coding sequence is TGCGCCAGCAGTTTTAACACAGATACGCAGTATTTT. Translated, it gives CASSFNTDTQYF.

This clone showed up just a few times. The chain uses TRBV5-6 and TRBJ1-2; no reliable D call. V lost 4 bases, J lost 0 bases, and 10 bases lay in between. CDR3 length: 14 amino acids. CDR1 is SGHDT, CDR2 YYEEEE, per germline. The CDR3 is CASSPGGANYGYTF. CDR3 in DNA: TGTGCCAGCAGCCCCGGTGGGGCTAACTATGGCTACACCTTC. The whole variable domain, filled in from reference TRBV5-6 and TRBJ1-2, reads DAGVTQSPTHLIKTRGQQVTLRCSPKSGHDTVSWYQQALGQGPQFIFQYYEEEERQRGNFPDRFSGHQFPNYSSELNVNALLLGDSALYLCASSPGGANYGYTFGSGTRLTVV.